This TCR beta chain appears in the sequencing data of a study of radiotherapy plus CTLA-4 blockade in lung cancer. Study outcomes and limitations: Following radiotherapy plus ipilimumab, tumor-derived TCR clones expanded in the blood.

TCRdb keeps only in-frame clones here, not all; method: immunoSEQ multiplex PCR. The data contain more than 40,000 clones, about 67% of them singletons. This clone was counted many times. Its antigen is still unknown. The sequence was obtained from a human donor with non-small cell lung cancer who had a partial response to radiotherapy plus ipilimumab. The sample here was peripheral blood, taken from a patient treated with radiotherapy plus ipilimumab.

The CDR3 coding sequence is TGTGCCAGCAGCTCAGGGTTCGTTGTACCTGAAGCTTTCTTT. This sequence encodes CASSSGFVVPEAFF. The V gene is TRBV7-9, the J gene TRBJ1-1; D perhaps matches TRBD1 (5 bases). Trimming left V 4 bases short and J 6 bases short, with 15 bases between. There are 14 residues in the CDR3. Germline CDR1 and CDR2: SEHNR and FQNEAQ (reference sequence).